This T cell receptor (beta chain) was sequenced in a study of response to subunit inactivated influenza vaccine. TCRdb itself ran the RT-PCR reads through MiXCR, one entry per CDR3 protein. The sample includes about 540,000 distinct CDR3 sequences, around 25% seen only once; the top ten take 2.5% to 3.5%. Study-level findings and limits: Few additional T cells are recruited per seasonal influenza vaccination, authors suggested.

For this clonotype: Its antigen is not identified.

This same sample was also taken into another study, of T cells expressing NK-cell markers. As that report states: The authors generated TCR beta cDNA through 5'RACE template switching with UMIs. Among eight sequenced donors, seven carried HCMV seropositivity while one was seronegative. CD8+ T cells in over five donors included dominant NKG2C+ clonotypes at about 1.0-7.5%.

Here the sequenced sample was CD4+ T cells sorted from PBMCs, taken 12 days after vaccination. The sequence came from a man aged 50-60 years who received an inactivated influenza vaccine.

CDR3 loop: CASITSGGANTGELFF. CDR3 DNA: TGTGCCAGCATAACTAGCGGGGGGGCGAACACCGGGGAGCTGTTTTTT. The J gene is TRBJ2-2, the V gene TRBV28, with TRBD2 matching over 13 bases. Per the germline V gene, CDR1 is MDHEN and CDR2 is SYDVKM. The CDR3 totals 16 residues. V lost 7 bases, J lost 0 bases, and 2 bases stayed unmatched.